This TCR beta chain was identified in a study of blood T cell repertoires in COVID-19 (dated by TCRdb to the early 2020s). In terms of the full investigation: Samples from collaborators originated in the United States, Italy and Spain and spanned both the acute and convalescent phases of COVID-19. The samples were drawn from two sources: the first 160 participants of the ongoing ImmuneRACE study, and about 1,300 subjects contributed by 6 global collaborators. Where HLA class I and class II types were available, the types were taken from metadata supplied by the sample provider, not from assay-based typing. The prospective study material was composed of cDNA or gDNA derived from T cells, B-cell-depleted T cells, or PBMCs. The repertoires were released in a freely available public database meant as a resource for research on the immune response to SARS-CoV-2. Deeply sampled blood TCRbeta repertoires from subjects exposed to, actively infected with, or recovered from COVID-19 were included in the dataset. Sample metadata almost always included a de-identified subject ID, COVID-19 status, age in years and sex. Results and caveats for the whole study, not just this receptor: The quantity of clinical and demographic metadata differed by source and by participant and was supplied without curation.

To note about this clone: No antigen is known for it. No per-base quality is available; no much larger clone lies one base away.

At one collaborating source in Seattle, patients were enrolled during active infection and were followed longitudinally through the course of disease. Whole blood was collected in K2EDTA tubes by collaborating institutions according to the institutions' own protocols. For TCRbeta analysis, collaborators shipped samples as frozen whole blood, isolated PBMCs, or DNA extracted from either of those sample types. Germline trimming amounts to 7 bases on V and 7 bases on J, with 3 as the count of junction bases outside the gene matches. The CDR3 numbers 12 residues from cysteine through phenylalanine. The CDR3 DNA has 36 bases and is translated from base 1. The germline V gene supplies CDR1 MNHEY and CDR2 SVGAGI. TCRbeta CDR3 regions were amplified from genomic DNA by means of the immunoSEQ Assay, a bias-controlled multiplex PCR. The authors' analysis ran thus. Within the assay, amplification of reference gene primers was used to estimate how many nucleated cells each sample contained. Sequence reads were collapsed and filtered to measure the absolute abundance of every unique TCRbeta CDR3 rearrangement. Productive Simpson clonality was computed per sample as the square root of Simpson's diversity index over productive rearrangements. TCRdb obtained this table from immuneACCESS and retained in-frame rearrangements with V and J assigned. These tables miss some clones; where compared with another copy, unresolved V genes account for less than half of the shortfall, and the remainder is unexplained. Clone size and the V and J calls come from that table; the DNA yielded D and trimming. This sample has roughly 200,000 clones in its table, and 70% to 80% of those were observed once. The biggest ten clones account for 5.5% to 7% of the sample.

The chain is made from TRBV6-5 and TRBJ2-2, with 7 central nucleotides matching TRBD1. The material sequenced was peripheral blood. This clonotype originated in a woman in her forties with COVID-19, enrolled during active disease. Here the CDR3 is given as CASMTGYGELFF. The bases read TGTGCCAGCATGACAGGGTACGGGGAGCTGTTTTTT.